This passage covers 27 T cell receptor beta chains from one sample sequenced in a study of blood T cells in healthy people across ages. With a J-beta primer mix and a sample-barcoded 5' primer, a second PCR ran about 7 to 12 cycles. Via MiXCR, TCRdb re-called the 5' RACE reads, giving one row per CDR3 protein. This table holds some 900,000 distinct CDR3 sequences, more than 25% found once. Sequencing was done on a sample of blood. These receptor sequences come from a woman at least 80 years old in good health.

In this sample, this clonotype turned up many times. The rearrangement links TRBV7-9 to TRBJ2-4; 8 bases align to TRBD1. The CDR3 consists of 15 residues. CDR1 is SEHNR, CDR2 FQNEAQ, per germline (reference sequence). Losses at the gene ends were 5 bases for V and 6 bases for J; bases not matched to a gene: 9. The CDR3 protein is CASSGTGGYGNIQYF. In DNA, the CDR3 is TGTGCCAGCAGCGGCACAGGGGGATATGGAAACATTCAGTACTTC.

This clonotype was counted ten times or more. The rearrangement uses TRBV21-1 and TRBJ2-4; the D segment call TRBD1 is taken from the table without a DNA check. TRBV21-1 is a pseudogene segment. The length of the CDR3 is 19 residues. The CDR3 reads CASSRSRDRGRPYKNIQYF. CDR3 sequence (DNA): TGTGCCAGCAGCAGGTCCCGGGACAGGGGGCGTCCCTACAAAAACATTCAGTACTTC.

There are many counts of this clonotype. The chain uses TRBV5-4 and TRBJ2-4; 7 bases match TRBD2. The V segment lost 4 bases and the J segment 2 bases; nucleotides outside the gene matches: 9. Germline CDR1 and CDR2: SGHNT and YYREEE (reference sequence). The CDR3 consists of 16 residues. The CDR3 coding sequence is TGTGCCAGCAGCCTGGGGGGGGGAGGAACCAAAAACATTCAGTACTTC. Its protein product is CASSLGGGGTKNIQYF.

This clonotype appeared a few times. CDR3 coding DNA: TGTGCCAGCAGCTTAGCGGCAGGGAGGGACACCGGGGAGCTGTTTTTT. It encodes CASSLAAGRDTGELFF. V gene TRBV11-2 combines with J gene TRBJ2-2; 7 nucleotides align to TRBD2. Germline V gene lookup returns CDR1 SGHAT and CDR2 FQNNGV. The V gene end was trimmed by 1 base and the J gene end by 3 bases; junction bases not matched to a gene: 5. The CDR3 is 16 residues long.

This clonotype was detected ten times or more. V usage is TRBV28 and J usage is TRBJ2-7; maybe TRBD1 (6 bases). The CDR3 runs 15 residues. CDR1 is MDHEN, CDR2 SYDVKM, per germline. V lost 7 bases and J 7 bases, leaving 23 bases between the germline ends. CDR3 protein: CASTPGRTTTGEQYF. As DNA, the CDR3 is TGTGCCAGCACCCCCGGTCGCACCACTACAGGGGAGCAGTACTTC. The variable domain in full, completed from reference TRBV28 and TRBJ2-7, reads DVKVTQSSRYLVKRTGEKVFLECVQDMDHENMFWYRQDPGLGLRLIYFSYDVKMKEKGDIPEGYSVSREKKERFSLILESASTNQTSMYLCASTPGRTTTGEQYFGPGTRLTVT.

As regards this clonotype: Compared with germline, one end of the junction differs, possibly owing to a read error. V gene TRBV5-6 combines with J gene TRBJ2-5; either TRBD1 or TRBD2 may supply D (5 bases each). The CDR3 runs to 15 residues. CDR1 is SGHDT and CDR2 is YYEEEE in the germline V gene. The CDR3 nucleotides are TGTACCAGCAGCGCCCCCGGGGCAGCCGAAGAGACCCAATACTTC. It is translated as CTSSAPGAAEETQYF.

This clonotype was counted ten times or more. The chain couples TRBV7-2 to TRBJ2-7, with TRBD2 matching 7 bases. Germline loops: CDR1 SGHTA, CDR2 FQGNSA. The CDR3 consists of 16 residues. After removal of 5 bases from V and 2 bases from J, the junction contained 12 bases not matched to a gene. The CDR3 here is CASSQGTGTKTYEQYF. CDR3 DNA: TGTGCCAGCAGCCAGGGTACCGGGACTAAAACCTACGAGCAGTACTTC.

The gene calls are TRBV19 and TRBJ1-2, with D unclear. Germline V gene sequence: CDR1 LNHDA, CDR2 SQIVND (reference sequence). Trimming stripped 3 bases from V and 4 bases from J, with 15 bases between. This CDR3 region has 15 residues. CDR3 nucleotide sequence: TGTGCCAGTAGTATTAGCTCAGCCAGCAGCTATGGCTACACCTTC. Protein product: CASSISSASSYGYTF.

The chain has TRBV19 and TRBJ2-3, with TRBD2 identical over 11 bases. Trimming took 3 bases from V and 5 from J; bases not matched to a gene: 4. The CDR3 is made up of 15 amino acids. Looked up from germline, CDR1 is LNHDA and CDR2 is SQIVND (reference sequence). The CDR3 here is CASSIRLAGGDTQYF. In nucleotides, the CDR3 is TGTGCCAGTAGTATTCGTCTAGCGGGGGGAGATACGCAGTATTTT.

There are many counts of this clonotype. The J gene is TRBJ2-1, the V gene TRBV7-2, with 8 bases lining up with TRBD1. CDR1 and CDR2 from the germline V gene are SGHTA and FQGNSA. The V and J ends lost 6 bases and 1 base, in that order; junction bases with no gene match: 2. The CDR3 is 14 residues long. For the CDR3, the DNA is TGTGCCAGCAGGGGGGACAGGTCCTACAATGAGCAGTTCTTC. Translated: CASRGDRSYNEQFF.

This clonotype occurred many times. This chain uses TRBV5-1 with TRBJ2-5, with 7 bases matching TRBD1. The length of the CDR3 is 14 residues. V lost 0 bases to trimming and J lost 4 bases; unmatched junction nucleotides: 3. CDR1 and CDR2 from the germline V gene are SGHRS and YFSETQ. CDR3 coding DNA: TGCGCCAGCAGCTTGGATGGGACAGTAGAGACCCAGTACTTC. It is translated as CASSLDGTVETQYF.

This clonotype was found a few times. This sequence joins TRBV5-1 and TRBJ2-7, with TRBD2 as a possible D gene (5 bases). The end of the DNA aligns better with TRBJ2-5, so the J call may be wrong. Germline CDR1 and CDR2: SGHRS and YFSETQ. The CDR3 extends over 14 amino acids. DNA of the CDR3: TGCGCCAGCAGCTTCTCTCTGGGAGCAGAGACCCAGTACTTC. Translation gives CASSFSLGAETQYF.

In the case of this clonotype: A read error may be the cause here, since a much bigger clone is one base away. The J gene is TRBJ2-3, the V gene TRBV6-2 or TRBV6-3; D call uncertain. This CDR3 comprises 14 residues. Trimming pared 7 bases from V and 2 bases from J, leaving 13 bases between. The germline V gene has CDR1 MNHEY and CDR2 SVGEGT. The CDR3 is CASKIVGFTDTQYF. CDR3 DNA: TGTGCCAGCAAGATAGTGGGCTTCACAGATACGCAGTATTTT.

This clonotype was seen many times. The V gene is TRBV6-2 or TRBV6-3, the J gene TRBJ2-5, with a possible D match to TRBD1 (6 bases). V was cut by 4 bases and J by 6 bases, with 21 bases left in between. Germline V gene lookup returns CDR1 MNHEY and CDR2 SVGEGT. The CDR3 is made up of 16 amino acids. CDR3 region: CASSFPDTGPRKTQYF. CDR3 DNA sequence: TGTGCCAGCAGTTTCCCAGATACAGGGCCAAGAAAGACCCAGTACTTC.

CDR3 sequence: CASSPIFTGGRATEAFF. In nucleotides, the CDR3 is TGTGCCAGCTCACCAATTTTCACAGGGGGCCGTGCCACTGAAGCTTTCTTT. The chain couples TRBV18 to TRBJ1-1, with 9 bases lining up with TRBD1. The CDR3 is 17 amino acids. Germline V gene sequence: CDR1 KGHSH, CDR2 LQKENI. The V segment lost 2 bases and the J segment 4 bases; nucleotides outside the gene matches: 11. Full variable domain (remainder filled in from reference TRBV18 and TRBJ1-1): NAGVMQNPRHLVRRRGQEARLRCSPMKGHSHVYWYRQLPEEGLKFMVYLQKENIIDESGMPKERFSAEFPKEGPSILRIQQVVRGDSAAYFCASSPIFTGGRATEAFFGQGTRLTVV.

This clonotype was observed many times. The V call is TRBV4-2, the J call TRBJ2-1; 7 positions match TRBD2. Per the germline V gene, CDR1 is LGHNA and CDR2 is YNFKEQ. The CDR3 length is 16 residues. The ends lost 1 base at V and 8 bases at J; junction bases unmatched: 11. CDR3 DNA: TGTGCCAGCAGCCAAGTGGGGGGGGATCTCACGTATGAGCAGTTCTTC. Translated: CASSQVGGDLTYEQFF.

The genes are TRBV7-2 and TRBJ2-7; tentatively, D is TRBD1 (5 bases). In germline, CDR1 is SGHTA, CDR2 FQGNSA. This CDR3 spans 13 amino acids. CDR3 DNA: TGTGTCGGCAGCCGACAGAGTACCTACGAGCAGTACTTC. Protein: CVGSRQSTYEQYF.

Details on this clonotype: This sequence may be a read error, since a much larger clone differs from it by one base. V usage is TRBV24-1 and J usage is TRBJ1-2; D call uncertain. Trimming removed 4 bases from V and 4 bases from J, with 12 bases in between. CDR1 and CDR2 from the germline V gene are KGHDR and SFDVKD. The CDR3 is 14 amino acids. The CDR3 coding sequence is TGTGCCACCAGTGAGGCTGAGGGCCCCTATGGCTACACCTTC. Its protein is CATSEAEGPYGYTF.

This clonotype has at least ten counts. The CDR3 is CASTVEGAGGANVLTF. The CDR3 DNA is TGTGCCAGCACGGTGGAGGGGGCCGGTGGGGCCAACGTCCTGACTTTC. The chain recombines TRBV2 with TRBJ2-6, with a weak D call TRBD1 (7 bases). From germline, CDR1 is SNHLY and CDR2 FYNNEI. The CDR3 is 16 residues long. V gave up 7 bases and J gave up 3 bases, with 16 bases separating them.

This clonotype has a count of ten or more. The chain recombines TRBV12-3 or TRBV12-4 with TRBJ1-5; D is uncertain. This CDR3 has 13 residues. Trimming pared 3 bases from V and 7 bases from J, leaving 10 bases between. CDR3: CASSFGERQPQHF. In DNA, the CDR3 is TGTGCCAGCAGTTTTGGGGAACGCCAGCCCCAGCATTTT.

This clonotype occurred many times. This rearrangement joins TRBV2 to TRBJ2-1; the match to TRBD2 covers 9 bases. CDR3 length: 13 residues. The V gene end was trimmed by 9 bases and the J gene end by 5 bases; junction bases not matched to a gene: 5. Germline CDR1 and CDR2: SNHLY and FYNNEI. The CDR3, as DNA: TGTGCCAGGTCGGGACTAGCCAACAATGAGCAGTTCTTC. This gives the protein CARSGLANNEQFF.

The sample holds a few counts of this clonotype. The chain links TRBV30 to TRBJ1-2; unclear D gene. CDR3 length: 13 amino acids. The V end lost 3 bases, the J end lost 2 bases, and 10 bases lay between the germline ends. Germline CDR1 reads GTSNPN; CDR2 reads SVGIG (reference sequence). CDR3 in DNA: TGTGCCTGGAGCTACGCCGGAAACTATGGCTACACCTTC. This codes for CAWSYAGNYGYTF.

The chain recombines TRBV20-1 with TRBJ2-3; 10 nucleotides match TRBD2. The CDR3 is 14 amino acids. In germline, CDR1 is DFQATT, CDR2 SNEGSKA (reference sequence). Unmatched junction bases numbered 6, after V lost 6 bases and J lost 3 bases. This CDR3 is CSARASGSTDTQYF. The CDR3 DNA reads TGCAGTGCCCGGGCTAGCGGGAGTACAGATACGCAGTATTTT.

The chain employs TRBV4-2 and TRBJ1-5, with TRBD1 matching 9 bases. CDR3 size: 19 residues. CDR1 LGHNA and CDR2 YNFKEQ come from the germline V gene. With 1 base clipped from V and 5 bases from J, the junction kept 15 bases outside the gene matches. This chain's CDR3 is CASSQVGNGGTGKDQPQHF. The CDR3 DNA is TGTGCCAGCAGCCAAGTCGGGAACGGTGGGACAGGGAAGGATCAGCCCCAGCATTTT.

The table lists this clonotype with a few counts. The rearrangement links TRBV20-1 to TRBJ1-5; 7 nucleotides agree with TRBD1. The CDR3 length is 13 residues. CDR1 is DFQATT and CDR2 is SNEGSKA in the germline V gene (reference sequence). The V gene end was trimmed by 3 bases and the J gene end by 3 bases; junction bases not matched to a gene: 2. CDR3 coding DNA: TGCAGTGCTAGGACAGGGTTCAATCAGCCCCAGCATTTT. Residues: CSARTGFNQPQHF.

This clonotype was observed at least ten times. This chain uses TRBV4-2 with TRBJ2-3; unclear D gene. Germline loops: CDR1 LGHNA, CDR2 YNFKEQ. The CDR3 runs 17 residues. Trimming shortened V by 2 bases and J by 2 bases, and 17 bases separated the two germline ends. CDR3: CASSQSVRQAATDTQYF. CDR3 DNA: TGTGCCAGCAGCCAATCTGTCCGGCAGGCAGCCACAGATACGCAGTATTTT.

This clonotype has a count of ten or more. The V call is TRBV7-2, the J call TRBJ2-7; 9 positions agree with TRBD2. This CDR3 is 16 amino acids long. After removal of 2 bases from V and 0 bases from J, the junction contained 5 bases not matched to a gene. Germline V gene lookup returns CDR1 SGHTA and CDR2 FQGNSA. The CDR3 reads CASSLLAGPSSYEQYF. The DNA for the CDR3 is TGTGCCAGCAGCTTACTAGCGGGGCCAAGCTCCTACGAGCAGTACTTC.